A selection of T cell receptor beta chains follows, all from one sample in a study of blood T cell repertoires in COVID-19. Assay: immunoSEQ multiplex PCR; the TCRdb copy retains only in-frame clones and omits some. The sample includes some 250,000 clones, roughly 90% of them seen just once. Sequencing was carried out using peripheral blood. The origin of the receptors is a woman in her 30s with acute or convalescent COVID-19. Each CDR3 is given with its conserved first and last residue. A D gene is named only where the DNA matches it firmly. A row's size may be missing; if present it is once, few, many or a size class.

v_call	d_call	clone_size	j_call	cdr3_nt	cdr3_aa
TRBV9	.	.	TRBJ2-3	TGTGCCAGCAGCGTAGGTAACGGCGGTCCTAGCACAGATACGCAGTATTTT	CASSVGNGGPSTDTQYF
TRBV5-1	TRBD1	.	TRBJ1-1	TGCGCCAGCAGCTTAGGGCAGGGGGCTCCGAACACTGAAGCTTTCTTT	CASSLGQGAPNTEAFF
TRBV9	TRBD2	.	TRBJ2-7	TGTGCCAGCAGCGGGCTAGCGGGAGGAGGCGAGCAGTACTTC	CASSGLAGGGEQYF
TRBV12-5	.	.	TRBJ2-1	TGTGCTAGTGGTCCCCCCGGGGATGAGCAGTTCTTC	CASGPPGDEQFF
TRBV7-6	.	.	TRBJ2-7	TGTGCCAGCAGCTTAGAGAGTAGCCCGAGCTCCTACGAGCAGTACTTC	CASSLESSPSSYEQYF
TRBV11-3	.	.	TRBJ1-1	TGTGCCAGCAGCACTAGACAGAACACTGAAGCTTTCTTT	CASSTRQNTEAFF
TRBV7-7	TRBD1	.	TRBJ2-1	TGTGCTAGCAGCTTTGGGACAGGGGGCTACAATGAGCAGTTCTTC	CASSFGTGGYNEQFF
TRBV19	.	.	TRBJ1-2	TGTGCCATCGGTGGGGCAGGGTCCTATGGCTACACCTTC	CAIGGAGSYGYTF
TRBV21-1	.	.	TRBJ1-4	TGTGCCAGCAGCAAAGCGCACAGGGAGGGGACTAATGAAAAACTGTTTTTT	CASSKAHREGTNEKLFF
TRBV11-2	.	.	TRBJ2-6	TGTGCCAGCAGCTTAGATGGGGCTTCTGGGGCCAACGTCCTGACTTTC	CASSLDGASGANVLTF
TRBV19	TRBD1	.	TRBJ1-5	TGTGCCAGTAGTATAGTGGGGACAGCATATAGCAATCAGCCCCAGCATTTT	CASSIVGTAYSNQPQHF
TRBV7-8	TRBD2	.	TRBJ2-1	TGTGCCAGCAGTCACATTGGGACTAGCGCTGAGCAGTTCTTC	CASSHIGTSAEQFF
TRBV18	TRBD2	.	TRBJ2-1	TGTGCCAGCTCACCTTTAGTAGCGGGAGTAATCCATGAGCAGTTCTTC	CASSPLVAGVIHEQFF
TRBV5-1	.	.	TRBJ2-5	TGCGCCAGCAGCTTGGAGGGGAGGGAGACCCAGTACTTC	CASSLEGRETQYF
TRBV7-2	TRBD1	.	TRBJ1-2	TGTGCCAGCAGCTTAGCGGGGACAGGCCATGGCTACACCTTC	CASSLAGTGHGYTF
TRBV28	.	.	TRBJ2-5	TGTGCCAGCAGTTTATTCGGTCGACTCGAAGAGACCCAGTACTTC	CASSLFGRLEETQYF
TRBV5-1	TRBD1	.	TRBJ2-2	TGCGCCAGCAGCTTGCGGACAGGGCGCACCGGGGAGCTGTTTTTT	CASSLRTGRTGELFF
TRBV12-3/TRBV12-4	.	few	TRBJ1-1	TGTGCCAGCAGTTTAGGGGGGGGAACTGAAGCTTTCTTT	CASSLGGGTEAFF
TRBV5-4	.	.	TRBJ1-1	TGTGCCAGCAGCCCTGGGGCAGCATTACCCATGAACACTGAAGCTTTCTTT	CASSPGAALPMNTEAFF
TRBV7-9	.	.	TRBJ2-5	TGTGCCAGCGCCCCTATAGCCTCACTAGCCAGAGAGACCCAGTACTTC	CASAPIASLARETQYF
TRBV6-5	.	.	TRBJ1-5	TGTGCCAGCAGTTACTCTATGGAGAGCAATCAGCCCCAGCATTTT	CASSYSMESNQPQHF
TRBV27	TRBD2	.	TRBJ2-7	TGTGCCAGCAGTTCCCAGCGGGAGTCCTACGAGCAGTACTTC	CASSSQRESYEQYF
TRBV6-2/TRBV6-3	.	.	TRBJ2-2	TGTGCCAGCAGTCCAACAGGGTCCGGGGAGCTGTTTTTT	CASSPTGSGELFF
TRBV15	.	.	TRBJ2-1	TGTGCCACCAACGACGGGAGTATCTACAATGAGCAGTTCTTC	CATNDGSIYNEQFF
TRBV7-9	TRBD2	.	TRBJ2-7	TGTGCCAGCAGCTTAACTAGCGGGTTAGCCTACGAGCAGTACTTC	CASSLTSGLAYEQYF
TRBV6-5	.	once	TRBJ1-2	TGTGCCAGCAGACGAGGACAGACCTATGGCTACACCTTC	CASRRGQTYGYTF
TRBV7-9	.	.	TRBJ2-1	TGTGCCAGCAGCTTAGATAGGGGATCTGATGAGCAGTTCTTC	CASSLDRGSDEQFF
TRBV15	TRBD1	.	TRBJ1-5	TGTGCCACCAGCAGTCAAGGACAGGGTAGACAGCCCCAGCATTTT	CATSSQGQGRQPQHF